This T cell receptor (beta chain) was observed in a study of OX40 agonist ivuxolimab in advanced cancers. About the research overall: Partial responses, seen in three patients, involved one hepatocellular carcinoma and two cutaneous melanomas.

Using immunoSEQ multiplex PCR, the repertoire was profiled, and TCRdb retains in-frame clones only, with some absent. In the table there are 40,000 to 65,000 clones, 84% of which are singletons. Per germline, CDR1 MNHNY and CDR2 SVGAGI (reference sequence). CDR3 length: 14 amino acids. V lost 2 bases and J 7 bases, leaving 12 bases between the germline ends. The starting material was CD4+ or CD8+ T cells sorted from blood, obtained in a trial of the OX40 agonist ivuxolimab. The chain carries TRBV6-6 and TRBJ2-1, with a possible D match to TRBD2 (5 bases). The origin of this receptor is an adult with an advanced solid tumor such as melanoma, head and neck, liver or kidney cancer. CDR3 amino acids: CASSYDLVANEQFF. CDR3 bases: TGTGCCAGCAGTTACGACTTGGTAGCGAATGAGCAGTTCTTC.